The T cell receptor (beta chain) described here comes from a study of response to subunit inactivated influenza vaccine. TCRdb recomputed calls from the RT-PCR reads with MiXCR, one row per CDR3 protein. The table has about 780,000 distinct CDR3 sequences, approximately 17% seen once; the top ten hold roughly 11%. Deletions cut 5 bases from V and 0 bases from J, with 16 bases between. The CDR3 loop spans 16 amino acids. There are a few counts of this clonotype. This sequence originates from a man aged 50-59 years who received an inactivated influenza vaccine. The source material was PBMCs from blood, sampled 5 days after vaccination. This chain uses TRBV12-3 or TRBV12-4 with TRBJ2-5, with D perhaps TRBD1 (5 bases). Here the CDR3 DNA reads TGTGCCAGCAGTCCCTTCCCTCAGGGAAACCAAGAGACCCAGTACTTC. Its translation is CASSPFPQGNQETQYF.